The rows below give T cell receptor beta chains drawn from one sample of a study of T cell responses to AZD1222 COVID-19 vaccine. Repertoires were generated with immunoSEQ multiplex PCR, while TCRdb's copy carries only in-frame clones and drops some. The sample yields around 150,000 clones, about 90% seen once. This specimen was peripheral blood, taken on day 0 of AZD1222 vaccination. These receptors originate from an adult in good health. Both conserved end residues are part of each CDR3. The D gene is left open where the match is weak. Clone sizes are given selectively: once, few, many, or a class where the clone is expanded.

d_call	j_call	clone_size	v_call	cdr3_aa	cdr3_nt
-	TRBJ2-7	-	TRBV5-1	CASSLADSALNPYEQYF	TGCGCCAGCAGCTTGGCCGATAGCGCACTAAATCCCTACGAGCAGTACTTC
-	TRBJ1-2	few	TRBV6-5	CASKVGVGYTF	TGTGCCTCCAAAGTGGGGGTTGGCTACACCTTC
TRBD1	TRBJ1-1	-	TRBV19	CASSWPGGTEAFF	TGTGCCAGTAGTTGGCCAGGGGGCACTGAAGCTTTCTTT
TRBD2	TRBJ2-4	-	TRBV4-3	CASSQDSGGIAKNIQYF	TGCGCCAGCAGCCAAGATAGCGGGGGGATAGCCAAAAACATTCAGTACTTC
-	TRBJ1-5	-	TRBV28	CASFKGPYSNQPQHF	TGTGCCAGCTTCAAAGGGCCCTATAGCAATCAGCCCCAGCATTTT
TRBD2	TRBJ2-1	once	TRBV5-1	CASSLEQSGAVLFF	TGCGCCAGCAGCTTGGAGCAGAGCGGGGCCGTTTTGTTCTTC
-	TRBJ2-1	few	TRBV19	CASSDVVDEQFF	TGTGCCAGTAGTGACGTGGTCGATGAGCAGTTCTTC
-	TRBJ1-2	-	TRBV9	CASSGYRVVGYGYTF	TGTGCCAGCAGCGGGTACAGGGTGGTGGGATATGGCTACACCTTC
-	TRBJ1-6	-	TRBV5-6	CASSLRGSYNSPLHF	TGTGCCAGCAGCTTACGGGGATCCTATAATTCACCCCTCCACTTT
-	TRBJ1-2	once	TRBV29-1	CSVEDRGAGHRYGYTF	TGCAGCGTTGAAGATCGGGGCGCAGGACACCGCTATGGCTACACCTTC
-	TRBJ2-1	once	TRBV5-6	CASRPPSVRVNPYNEQFF	TGTGCCAGCAGACCCCCTTCTGTGCGTGTCAACCCCTACAATGAGCAGTTCTTC
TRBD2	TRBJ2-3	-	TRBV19	CATRGELAGGLTDTQYF	TGTGCCACCCGGGGGGAACTAGCGGGAGGTTTAACAGATACGCAGTATTTT
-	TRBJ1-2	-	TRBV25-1	CASRDTNYGYTF	TGTGCCAGCAGGGATACTAACTATGGCTACACCTTC
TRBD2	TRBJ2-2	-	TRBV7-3	CASSPGGLNTGELFF	TGTGCCAGCAGCCCGGGGGGGCTTAACACCGGGGAGCTGTTTTTT
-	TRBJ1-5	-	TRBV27	CASSLYSGNNQPQHF	TGTGCCAGCAGTTTGTATTCAGGGAACAATCAGCCCCAGCATTTT
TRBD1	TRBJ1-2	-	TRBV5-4	CASSYQTGGTGFGYTF	TGTGCCAGCAGCTACCAAACAGGGGGGACGGGGTTTGGCTACACCTTC
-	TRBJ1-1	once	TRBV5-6	CASSLRGGLNTEAFF	TGTGCCAGCAGCCTGAGGGGGGGGCTGAACACTGAAGCTTTCTTT
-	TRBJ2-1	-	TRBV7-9	CATSPSDNEQFF	TGTGCCACCTCCCCTAGCGACAATGAGCAGTTCTTC
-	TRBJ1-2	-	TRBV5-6	CASSQTRDTRPYGYTF	TGTGCCAGCAGCCAGACCCGGGACACCCGCCCGTATGGCTACACCTTC
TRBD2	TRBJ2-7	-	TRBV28	CATRGPGGNYEQYF	TGTGCCACCCGCGGTCCGGGAGGGAACTACGAGCAGTACTTC
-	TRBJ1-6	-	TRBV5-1	CASSLRHGTLYNSPLHF	TGCGCCAGCAGCTTGAGACACGGAACCTTATATAATTCACCCCTCCACTTT
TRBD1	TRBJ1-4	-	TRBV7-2	CASSPTQGGTNEKLFF	TGTGCCAGCAGCCCGACCCAGGGGGGGACTAATGAAAAACTGTTTTTT
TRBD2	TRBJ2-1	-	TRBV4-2	CASSQGPSGSVHEQFF	TGTGCCAGCAGCCAGGGTCCTAGCGGGAGTGTACATGAGCAGTTCTTC
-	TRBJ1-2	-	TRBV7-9	CASSLHDSPYGYTF	TGTGCCAGCAGCTTACATGACAGCCCCTATGGCTACACCTTC
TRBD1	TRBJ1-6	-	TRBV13	CASSFSTGESPLHF	TGTGCCAGCAGCTTCTCGACAGGGGAATCACCCCTCCACTTT
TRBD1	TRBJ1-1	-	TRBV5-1	CASSAGQTVPRNTEAFF	TGCGCCAGCAGCGCGGGACAGACGGTCCCCCGGAACACTGAAGCTTTCTTT
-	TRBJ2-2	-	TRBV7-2	CASGETANTGELFF	TGTGCCAGCGGGGAGACCGCTAACACCGGGGAGCTGTTTTTT
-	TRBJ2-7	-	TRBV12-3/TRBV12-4	CASSPNPGAGEYF	TGTGCCAGCAGTCCCAATCCAGGGGCTGGAGAGTACTTC
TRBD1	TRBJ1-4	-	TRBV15	CATSRNRGEEKLFF	TGTGCCACCAGCAGGAACAGGGGAGAAGAAAAACTGTTTTTT
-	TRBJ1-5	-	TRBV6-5	CASSYTPTGPQHF	TGTGCCAGCAGTTACACCCCTACAGGGCCCCAGCATTTT
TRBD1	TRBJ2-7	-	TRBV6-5	CASSLGTGLYEQYF	TGTGCCAGCAGTTTAGGGACAGGTCTCTACGAGCAGTACTTC
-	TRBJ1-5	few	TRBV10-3	CAISDHLSQGNQPQHF	TGTGCCATCAGTGACCACCTATCACAGGGCAATCAGCCCCAGCATTTT
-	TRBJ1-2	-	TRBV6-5	CASSLFSGAGYTF	TGTGCCAGCAGTCTATTCAGCGGAGCGGGCTACACCTTC
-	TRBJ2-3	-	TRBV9	CASSYSGTSTDTQYF	TGTGCCAGCAGCTATAGCGGAACTAGCACAGATACGCAGTATTTT
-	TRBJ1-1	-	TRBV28	CASSIPFGLIAFF	TGTGCCAGCAGTATCCCCTTCGGGTTAATAGCTTTCTTT
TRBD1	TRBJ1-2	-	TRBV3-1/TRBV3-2	CASSRGTGKNYGYTF	TGTGCCAGCAGTCGTGGGACAGGAAAAAACTATGGCTACACCTTC
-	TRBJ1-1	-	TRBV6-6	CASRQAETNTEAFF	TGTGCCAGCAGACAGGCCGAGACGAACACTGAAGCTTTCTTT
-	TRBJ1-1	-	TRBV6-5	CASSSPTVMGTEAFF	TGTGCCAGCAGTTCGCCGACAGTGATGGGAACTGAAGCTTTCTTT
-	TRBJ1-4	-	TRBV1	CTSSQNVTLGGDSNEKLFF	TGCACCAGCAGCCAAAATGTGACATTAGGAGGTGATTCTAATGAAAAACTGTTTTTT
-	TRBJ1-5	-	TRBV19	CASSENRVDQPQHF	TGTGCCAGTAGCGAAAACAGGGTGGATCAGCCCCAGCATTTT
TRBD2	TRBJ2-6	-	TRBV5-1	CASSFRLASRSSGANVLTF	TGCGCCAGCAGCTTTAGACTAGCCTCAAGGAGCTCTGGGGCCAACGTCCTGACTTTC
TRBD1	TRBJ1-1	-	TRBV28	CASSGQGARPEAFF	TGTGCCAGCAGTGGACAGGGGGCCCGACCTGAAGCTTTCTTT
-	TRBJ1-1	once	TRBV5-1	CASSLSGRQEAFF	TGCGCCAGCAGCTTGTCGGGGCGGCAGGAAGCTTTCTTT
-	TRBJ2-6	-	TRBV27	CASSLLMGTIDPSGANVLTF	TGTGCCAGCAGTTTACTTATGGGGACGATCGACCCTTCTGGGGCCAACGTCCTGACTTTC
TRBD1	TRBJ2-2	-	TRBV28	CASSPPGQGQSGELFF	TGTGCCAGCAGTCCACCCGGACAGGGACAGTCCGGGGAGCTGTTTTTT
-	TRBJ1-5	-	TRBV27	CASSLRGDQPQHF	TGTGCCAGCAGTTTACGTGGGGATCAGCCCCAGCATTTT
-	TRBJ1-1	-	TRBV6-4	CASKRGKDTEAFF	TGTGCCAGCAAAAGGGGTAAAGACACTGAAGCTTTCTTT